This TCR beta chain was found in a study of shared clonotypes between healthy human individuals. Some clones are missing from TCRdb's copy, which holds only in-frame ones; the method was immunoSEQ multiplex PCR. The data show about 2.2 million clones, with approximately 92% seen just once and about 1.7% held by the top ten. Comment on this clone: The antigen remains unidentified.

V was clipped by 0 bases and J by 5 bases; unmatched bases: 8. This CDR3 contains 16 residues. CDR1 is SEHNR, CDR2 FQNEAQ, per germline (reference sequence). Notes on the study in general: Naive CD4 clonotypes overlapped across several donors at roughly 4.5%. The sole specimen, blood, was sampled, and tissue repertoires likely differ.

Terminally differentiated effector memory CD45RA+ cells were left out of the naive CD8 fraction, which was CD45RO-negative and positively selected for CCR7. The donor population consisted of healthy HIV-negative adults with no recent acute infections or vaccinations. Donors, without exception, were Caucasian adults residing in Nashville, Tennessee. The receptor was isolated from a man younger than 30 in good health. Some clones in this sample may be carry-over from other donors' samples. The specimen was naive CD8+ T cells from PBMCs. The chain is built from TRBV7-9 and TRBJ2-3; 7 bases map to TRBD2. The CDR3 sequence: CASSLAPAGSVDTQYF. DNA of the CDR3: TGTGCCAGCAGCTTAGCTCCAGCGGGAAGCGTAGATACGCAGTATTTT. The whole variable domain, remainder taken from reference TRBV7-9 and TRBJ2-3, is DTGVSQNPRHKITKRGQNVTFRCDPISEHNRLYWYRQTLGQGPEFLTYFQNEAQLEKSRLLSDRFSAERPKGSFSTLEIQRTEQGDSAMYLCASSLAPAGSVDTQYFGPGTRLTVL.